This T cell receptor beta chain stems from a study of blood T cell repertoires in COVID-19. Measured with immunoSEQ multiplex PCR; TCRdb has only the in-frame clones, and not every one. The top ten hold about 9.6% of the sample, which has a few hundred thousand clones, about four fifths seen once. The CDR3 runs 15 residues. From germline, CDR1 is LNHDA and CDR2 SQIVND (reference sequence). The V gene lost 9 bases and the J gene lost 4 bases, with 19 bases spanning the gap. The genes are TRBV19 and TRBJ1-5; TRBD1 might be the D (5 bases). Sequences were obtained from peripheral blood. The sequence came from a man at least 80 years old with acute or convalescent COVID-19. The CDR3 is CASYAEGRGNQPQHF. CDR3 bases: TGTGCCAGCTACGCCGAAGGCCGGGGGAATCAGCCCCAGCATTTT.